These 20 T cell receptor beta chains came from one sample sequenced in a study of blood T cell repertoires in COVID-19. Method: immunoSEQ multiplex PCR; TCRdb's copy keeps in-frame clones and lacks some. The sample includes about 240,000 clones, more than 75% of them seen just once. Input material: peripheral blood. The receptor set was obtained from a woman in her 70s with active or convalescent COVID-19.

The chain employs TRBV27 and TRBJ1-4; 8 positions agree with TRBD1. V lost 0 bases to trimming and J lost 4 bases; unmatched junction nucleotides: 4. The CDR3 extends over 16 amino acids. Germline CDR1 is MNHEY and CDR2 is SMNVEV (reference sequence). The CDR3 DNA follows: TGTGCCAGCAGTTTATCTACTGGACAGGGTAATGAAAAACTGTTTTTT. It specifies CASSLSTGQGNEKLFF.

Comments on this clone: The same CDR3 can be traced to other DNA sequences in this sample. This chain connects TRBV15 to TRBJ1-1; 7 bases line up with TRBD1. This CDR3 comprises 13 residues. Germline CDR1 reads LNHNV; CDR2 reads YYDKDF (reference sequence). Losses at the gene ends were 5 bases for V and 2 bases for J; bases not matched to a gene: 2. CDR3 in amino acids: CATSRDRNTEAFF. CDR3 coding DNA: TGTGCCACCAGCCGGGACAGAAACACTGAAGCTTTCTTT. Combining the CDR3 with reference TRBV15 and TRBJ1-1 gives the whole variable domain DAMVIQNPRYQVTQFGKPVTLSCSQTLNHNVMYWYQQKSSQAPKLLFHYYDKDFNNEADTPDNFQSRRPNTSFCFLDIRSPGLGDTAMYLCATSRDRNTEAFFGQGTRLTVV.

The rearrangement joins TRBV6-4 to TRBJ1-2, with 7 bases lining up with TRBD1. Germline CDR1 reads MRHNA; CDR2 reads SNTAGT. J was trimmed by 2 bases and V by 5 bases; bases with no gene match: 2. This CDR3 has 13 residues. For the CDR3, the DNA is TGTGCCAGCAGTAGGGACAGAAACTATGGCTACACCTTC. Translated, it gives CASSRDRNYGYTF.

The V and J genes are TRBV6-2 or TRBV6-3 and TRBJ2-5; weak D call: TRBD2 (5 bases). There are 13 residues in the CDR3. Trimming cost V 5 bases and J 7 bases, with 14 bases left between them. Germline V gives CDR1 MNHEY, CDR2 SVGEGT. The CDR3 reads CASSLEGRRTQYF. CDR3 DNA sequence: TGTGCCAGCAGTCTCGAGGGCCGTCGGACCCAGTACTTC.

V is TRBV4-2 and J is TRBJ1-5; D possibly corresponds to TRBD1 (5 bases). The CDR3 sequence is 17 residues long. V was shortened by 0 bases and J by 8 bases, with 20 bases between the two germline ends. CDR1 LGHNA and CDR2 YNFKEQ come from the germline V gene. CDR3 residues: CASSQDGGGEPWKPQHF. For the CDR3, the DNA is TGTGCCAGCAGCCAAGATGGAGGAGGGGAACCTTGGAAGCCCCAGCATTTT.

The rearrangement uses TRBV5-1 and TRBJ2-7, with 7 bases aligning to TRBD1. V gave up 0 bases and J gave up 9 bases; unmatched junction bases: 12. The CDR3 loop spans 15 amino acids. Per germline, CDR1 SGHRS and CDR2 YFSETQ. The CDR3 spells CASSLDRQGVGGQYF. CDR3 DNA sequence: TGCGCCAGCAGCTTGGATCGCCAGGGGGTCGGTGGGCAGTACTTC.

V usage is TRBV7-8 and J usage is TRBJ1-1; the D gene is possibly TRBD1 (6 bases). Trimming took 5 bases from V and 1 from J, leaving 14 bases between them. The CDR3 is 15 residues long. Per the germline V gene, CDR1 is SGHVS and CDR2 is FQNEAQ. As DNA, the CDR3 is TGTGCCAGCAGCCCATCGGGGGGGCCGAACACTGAAGCTTTCTTT. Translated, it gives CASSPSGGPNTEAFF.

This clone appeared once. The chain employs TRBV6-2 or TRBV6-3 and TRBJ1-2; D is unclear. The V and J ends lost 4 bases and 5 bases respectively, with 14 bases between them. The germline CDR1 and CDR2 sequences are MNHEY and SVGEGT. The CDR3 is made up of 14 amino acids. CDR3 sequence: CASSLAMVPYGYTF. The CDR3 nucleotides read TGTGCCAGCAGTTTAGCCATGGTCCCGTATGGCTACACCTTC.

This CDR3 is CASSSSAGGTYGYTF. The CDR3 DNA reads TGTGCCAGCAGTTCTTCCGCGGGGGGCACCTATGGCTACACCTTC. The rearrangement links TRBV6-5 to TRBJ1-2, with a tentative D call TRBD1 (6 bases). Looked up from germline, CDR1 is MNHEY and CDR2 is SVGAGI. The ends were cut back, 4 bases at V and 4 bases at J, with 16 bases in the middle. This CDR3 region has 15 residues.

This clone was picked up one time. The CDR3 bases are TGTGCCACCAGTGATTTGTTACTAGCGGGGGCCGGGCAGTTCTTC. Its translation: CATSDLLLAGAGQFF. This chain uses TRBV24-1 with TRBJ2-1, with 11 bases that match TRBD2. With 0 bases clipped from V and 12 bases from J, the junction kept 6 bases outside the gene matches. The germline V gene encodes CDR1 KGHDR and CDR2 SFDVKD. The length of the CDR3 is 15 residues.

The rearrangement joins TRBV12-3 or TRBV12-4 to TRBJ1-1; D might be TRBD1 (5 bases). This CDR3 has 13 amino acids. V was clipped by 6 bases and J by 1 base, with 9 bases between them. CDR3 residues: CASRQGGNTEAFF. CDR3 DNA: TGTGCCAGCAGGCAGGGCGGGAACACTGAAGCTTTCTTT.

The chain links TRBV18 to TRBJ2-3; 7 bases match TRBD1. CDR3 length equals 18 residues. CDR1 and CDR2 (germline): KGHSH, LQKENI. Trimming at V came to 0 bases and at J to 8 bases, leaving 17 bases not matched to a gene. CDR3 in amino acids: CASSPPRGGPARPGTQYF. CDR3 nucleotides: TGTGCCAGCTCACCACCGAGAGGGGGCCCCGCCCGGCCGGGTACGCAGTATTTT.

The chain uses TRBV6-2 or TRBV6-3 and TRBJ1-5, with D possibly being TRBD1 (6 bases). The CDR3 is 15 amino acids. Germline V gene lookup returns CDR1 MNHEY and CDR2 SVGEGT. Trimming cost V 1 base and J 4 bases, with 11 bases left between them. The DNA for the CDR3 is TGTGCCAGCAGTTACTACAGGGTCTCTAATCAGCCCCAGCATTTT. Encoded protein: CASSYYRVSNQPQHF.

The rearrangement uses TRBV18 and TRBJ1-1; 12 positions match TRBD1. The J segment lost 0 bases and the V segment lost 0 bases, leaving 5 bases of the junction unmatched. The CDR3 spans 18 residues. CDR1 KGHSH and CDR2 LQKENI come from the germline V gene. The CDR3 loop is CASSPPGQGAGMNTEAFF. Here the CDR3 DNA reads TGTGCCAGCTCACCACCGGGACAGGGGGCGGGTATGAACACTGAAGCTTTCTTT.

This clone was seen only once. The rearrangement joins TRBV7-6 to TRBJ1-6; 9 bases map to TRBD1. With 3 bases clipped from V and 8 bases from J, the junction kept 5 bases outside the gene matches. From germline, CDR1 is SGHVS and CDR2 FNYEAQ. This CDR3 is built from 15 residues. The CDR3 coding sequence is TGTGCCAGCAGCTTGAGGGGGACAGGGTATTCACCCCTCCACTTT. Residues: CASSLRGTGYSPLHF.

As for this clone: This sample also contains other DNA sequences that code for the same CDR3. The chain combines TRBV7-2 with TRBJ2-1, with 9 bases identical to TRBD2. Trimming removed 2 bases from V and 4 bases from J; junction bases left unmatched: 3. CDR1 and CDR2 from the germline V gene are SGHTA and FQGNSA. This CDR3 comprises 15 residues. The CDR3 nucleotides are TGTGCCAGCAGCTTAAGCGGGGGGTCGTACAATGAGCAGTTCTTC. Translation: CASSLSGGSYNEQFF.

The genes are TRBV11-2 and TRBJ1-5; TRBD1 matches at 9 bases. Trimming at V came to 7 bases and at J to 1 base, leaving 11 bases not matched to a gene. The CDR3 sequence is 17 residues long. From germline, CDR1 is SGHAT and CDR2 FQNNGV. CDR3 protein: CASTGTGSPLSNQPQHF. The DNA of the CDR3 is TGTGCCAGCACCGGGACAGGGTCGCCTCTAAGCAATCAGCCCCAGCATTTT.

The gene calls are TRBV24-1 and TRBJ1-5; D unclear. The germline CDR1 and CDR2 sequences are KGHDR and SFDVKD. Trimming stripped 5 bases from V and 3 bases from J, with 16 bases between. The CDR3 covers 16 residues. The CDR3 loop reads CATSARDNPYNQPQHF. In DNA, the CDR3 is TGTGCCACCAGTGCCCGCGACAATCCTTACAATCAGCCCCAGCATTTT.

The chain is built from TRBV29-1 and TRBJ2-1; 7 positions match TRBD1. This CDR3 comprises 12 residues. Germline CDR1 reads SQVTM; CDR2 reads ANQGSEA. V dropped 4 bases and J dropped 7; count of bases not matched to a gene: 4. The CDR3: CSVGLQGNEQFF. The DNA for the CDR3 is TGCAGCGTTGGTCTACAGGGGAATGAGCAGTTCTTC.

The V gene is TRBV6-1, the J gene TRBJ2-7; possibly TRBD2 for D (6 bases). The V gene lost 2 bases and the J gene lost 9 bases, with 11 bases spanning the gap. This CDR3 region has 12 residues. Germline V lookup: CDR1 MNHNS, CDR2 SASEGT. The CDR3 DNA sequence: TGTGCCAGCAGTGAATCGTCGGGAGTGCAGTACTTC. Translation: CASSESSGVQYF.